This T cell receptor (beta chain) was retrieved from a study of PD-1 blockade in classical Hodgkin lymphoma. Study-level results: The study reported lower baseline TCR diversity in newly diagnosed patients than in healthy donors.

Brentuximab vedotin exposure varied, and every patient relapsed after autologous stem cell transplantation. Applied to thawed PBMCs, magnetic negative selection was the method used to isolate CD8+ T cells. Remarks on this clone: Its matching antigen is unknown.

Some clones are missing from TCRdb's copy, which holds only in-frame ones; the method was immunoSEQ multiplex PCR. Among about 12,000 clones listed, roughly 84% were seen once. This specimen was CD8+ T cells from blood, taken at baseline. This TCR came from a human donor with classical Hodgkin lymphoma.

The CDR3 DNA is TGTGCCAGCTCACCCCGACTAGCCGCCATCCCCTACGTGGAGCAGTACTTC. Translation: CASSPRLAAIPYVEQYF. The genes are TRBV18 and TRBJ2-7; 7 bases match TRBD2. The CDR3 covers 17 residues. The germline V gene encodes CDR1 KGHSH and CDR2 LQKENI. With 3 bases clipped from V and 7 bases from J, the junction kept 18 bases outside the gene matches. Full variable domain (outside the CDR3, taken from reference TRBV18 and TRBJ2-7): NAGVMQNPRHLVRRRGQEARLRCSPMKGHSHVYWYRQLPEEGLKFMVYLQKENIIDESGMPKERFSAEFPKEGPSILRIQQVVRGDSAAYFCASSPRLAAIPYVEQYFGPGTRLTVT.